Following are 5 T cell receptor beta chains from one sample sequenced in a study of technical replicates of blood from four donors. Assay: immunoSEQ multiplex PCR; the TCRdb copy retains only in-frame clones and omits some. The table lists tens of thousands of clones, 80% to 95% of them singletons. The sequenced sample was T cells isolated from PBMCs. The origin of the receptors is a human donor in good health.

The gene calls are TRBV28 and TRBJ2-2, with 8 bases matching TRBD1. This CDR3 region has 15 residues. Germline loops: CDR1 MDHEN, CDR2 SYDVKM. V shed 5 bases, J shed 6 bases, and the junction held 8 bases outside the gene matches. CDR3 sequence: CASSPRTGRAGELFF. Here the CDR3 DNA reads TGTGCCAGCAGTCCGAGGACAGGGCGCGCCGGGGAGCTGTTTTTT.

The rearrangement links TRBV11-2 to TRBJ2-7; 11 positions match TRBD2. The V gene's germline CDR1 is SGHAT and CDR2 FQNNGV. This CDR3 spans 17 amino acids. V dropped 3 bases and J dropped 0; count of bases not matched to a gene: 7. The CDR3 protein is CASSLVAGGPGSYEQYF. Written as DNA, the CDR3 is TGTGCCAGCAGCTTGGTAGCGGGAGGGCCGGGCTCCTACGAGCAGTACTTC.

The chain is built from TRBV10-2 and TRBJ2-1; 9 bases map to TRBD2. Germline trimming cut 2 bases from V and 8 bases from J; bases unmatched to any gene: 7. The V gene's germline CDR1 is WSHSY and CDR2 SAAADI. The CDR3 extends over 15 amino acids. This chain's CDR3 is CASSEGSGSVDEQFF. CDR3 nucleotide sequence: TGCGCCAGCAGTGAGGGTAGCGGGAGTGTAGATGAGCAGTTCTTC.

The V and J genes are TRBV6-1 and TRBJ1-4; D gene ambiguous. The V gene's germline CDR1 is MNHNS and CDR2 SASEGT. The CDR3 has 14 residues. V was clipped by 4 bases and J by 8 bases, with 14 bases between them. The CDR3 spells CASSAGPLEEKLFF. DNA for the CDR3: TGTGCCAGCAGTGCTGGGCCATTGGAAGAAAAACTGTTTTTT.

The chain carries TRBV5-1 and TRBJ1-2; TRBD1 might be the D (5 bases). This CDR3 is 16 amino acids long. Between the trimmed V and J ends, which lost 0 bases and 4 bases, there was a span of 16 bases. Germline assignment: CDR1 SGHRS and CDR2 YFSETQ. CDR3 nucleotides: TGCGCCAGCAGCTTGGTCGGGGGAAGGGATGCCTATGGCTACACCTTC. Translation gives CASSLVGGRDAYGYTF.